The 7 T cell receptor beta chains below all came from one sample that was sequenced in a study of T-cell reconstitution after alpha-beta-depleted transplantation in children. Unique molecular identifiers tagged the TCRbeta library. MiXCR, applied by TCRdb to the PCR reads, yields one record per CDR3 protein. This table holds fewer than 700,000 distinct CDR3 sequences, 23% found once. Here the sequenced sample was PBMCs, mostly from graft donor cells, taken 360 days after TCRalphabeta/CD19-depleted stem cell transplant. These receptors came from a boy in the first two years of life who had a stem cell transplant for acute myeloid leukemia, so the T cells may come from the graft donor.

V usage is TRBV9 and J usage is TRBJ2-3; no clear D gene. There are 13 residues in the CDR3. Germline lookup yields CDR1 SGDLS and CDR2 YYNGEE. Trimming removed 0 bases from V and 4 bases from J, with 6 bases in between. CDR3 in DNA: TGTGCCAGCAGCGTAGATTTAGCAGATACGCAGTATTTT. Translating it yields CASSVDLADTQYF.

Many counts were recorded for this clonotype. The rearrangement links TRBV7-9 to TRBJ2-1; 14 nucleotides line up with TRBD2. Looked up from germline, CDR1 is SEHNR and CDR2 is FQNEAQ (reference sequence). This CDR3 comprises 18 residues. Trimming removed 3 bases from V and 7 bases from J; junction bases left unmatched: 11. The CDR3 DNA reads as TGTGCCAGCAGCTTCACCTCGAAACGGACTAGCGGGGGGAATGAGCAGTTCTTC. This codes for CASSFTSKRTSGGNEQFF.

This rearrangement joins TRBV11-2 to TRBJ2-7, with 8 bases lining up with TRBD1. Germline CDR1 and CDR2: SGHAT and FQNNGV. This CDR3 region has 15 residues. J gave up 2 bases and V 3 bases, and 6 bases lay outside the gene matches. The CDR3 spells CASSFGPGQAYEQYF. As DNA, the CDR3 is TGTGCCAGCAGCTTTGGTCCGGGACAGGCCTACGAGCAGTACTTC.

The CDR3 DNA reads as TGCAGTGCTAGAGATCGGTCGGGTCGGGGAGGCTACGAGCAGTACGTC. Its translation is CSARDRSGRGGYEQYV. The rearrangement uses TRBV20-1 and TRBJ2-7; D may be TRBD2 (6 bases). In germline, CDR1 is DFQATT, CDR2 SNEGSKA (reference sequence). The CDR3 length is 16 residues. The V end was cut by 0 bases, the J end by 3 bases, with 18 bases between.

This clonotype was seen a handful of times. A much larger clone lies a single base off, so this may be a read error. This CDR3 is CASSNYRGETQYF. CDR3 coding DNA: TGTGCCAGCAGTAACTACCGGGGGGAGACCCAGTACTTC. The chain uses TRBV28 and TRBJ2-5; D may be TRBD2 (6 bases). There are 13 residues in the CDR3. Germline CDR1 and CDR2: MDHEN and SYDVKM. The ends were cut back, 5 bases at V and 5 bases at J, with 12 bases in the middle. Full variable domain (outside the CDR3, taken from reference TRBV28 and TRBJ2-5): DVKVTQSSRYLVKRTGEKVFLECVQDMDHENMFWYRQDPGLGLRLIYFSYDVKMKEKGDIPEGYSVSREKKERFSLILESASTNQTSMYLCASSNYRGETQYFGPGTRLLVL.

This clonotype was picked up many times. The chain couples TRBV6-1 to TRBJ1-1; TRBD1 aligns across 7 bases. The V and J ends lost 7 bases and 5 bases, in that order; junction bases with no gene match: 13. CDR3 size: 15 residues. Germline-derived CDR1 and CDR2 are MNHNS and SASEGT. CDR3 sequence (DNA): TGTGCCAGCAACCAACAGGGGAGGGATTGGACTGAAGCTTTCTTT. As protein: CASNQQGRDWTEAFF.

This clonotype was seen repeatedly, ten times or more. The CDR3 DNA sequence: TGTGCCAGCCAGACTCGGGGTCGCACAGATACGCAGTATTTT. Its translation: CASQTRGRTDTQYF. J is TRBJ2-3 and V is TRBV28; D perhaps matches TRBD2 (5 bases). The CDR3 is 14 amino acids. Germline CDR1 reads MDHEN; CDR2 reads SYDVKM. With 8 bases removed from V and 1 base from J, the gap between germline ends came to 13 bases.